The clone carrying this TCR beta chain was picked up a small number of times. Trimming removed 6 bases from V and 2 bases from J; junction bases left unmatched: 7. The length of the CDR3 is 14 residues. CDR1 and CDR2 (germline): LGHDT, YNNKEL (reference sequence). The source of the sample is a study of blood T cell repertoires in COVID-19. In the authors' workflow: Quantification of nucleated cells was approximated via reference gene primer amplification. The assay was immunoSEQ multiplex PCR, and TCRdb's table has in-frame clones only and misses some. V and J calls and clone size are copied from that table; D and trimming were computed from the DNA. The sample consists of about 240,000 clones, roughly 80% of them appearing once.

The chain has TRBV3-1 (or the pseudogene TRBV3-2) and TRBJ2-7; 7 bases match TRBD1. Sequenced input: peripheral blood. The receptor's source is an elderly woman with acute or convalescent COVID-19. The CDR3, as DNA: TGTGCCAGCAGTTTACGACAGGGACCCTACGAGCAGTACTTC. Translation gives CASSLRQGPYEQYF.